This T cell receptor beta chain was obtained from a study of Graves' ophthalmopathy and Graves' hyperthyroidism. At the level of the study: There was a collection of peripheral blood at initial diagnosis, before any treatment.

The study amplified TCR beta CDR3 regions using RNA transcripts. HTBI primers were employed in first-round RT-PCR, then a second-round multiplex PCR followed. MiXCR was run by TCRdb on the multiplex PCR reads, yielding one entry per CDR3 protein. The sample includes about 700,000 distinct CDR3 sequences, under 50% of them seen just once. This clonotype has at least ten counts. Excluded were patients with other autoimmune diseases, uncontrolled infections, pregnancy or lactation. The diagnosis combined clinical symptoms, thyroxine, TRAb, thyroid ultrasound and orbital computed tomography scans. The receptor comes from an adult man with Graves' ophthalmopathy. What was sequenced was peripheral blood.

The chain's CDR3 is CASSQDQNSPLHF. The CDR3 coding sequence is TGTGCCAGCAGCCAAGACCAGAATTCACCCCTCCACTTT. The chain couples TRBV4-2 to TRBJ1-6; no definite D call. Looked up from germline, CDR1 is LGHNA and CDR2 is YNFKEQ. V was shortened by 0 bases and J by 7 bases, with 4 bases between the two germline ends. There are 13 residues in the CDR3.